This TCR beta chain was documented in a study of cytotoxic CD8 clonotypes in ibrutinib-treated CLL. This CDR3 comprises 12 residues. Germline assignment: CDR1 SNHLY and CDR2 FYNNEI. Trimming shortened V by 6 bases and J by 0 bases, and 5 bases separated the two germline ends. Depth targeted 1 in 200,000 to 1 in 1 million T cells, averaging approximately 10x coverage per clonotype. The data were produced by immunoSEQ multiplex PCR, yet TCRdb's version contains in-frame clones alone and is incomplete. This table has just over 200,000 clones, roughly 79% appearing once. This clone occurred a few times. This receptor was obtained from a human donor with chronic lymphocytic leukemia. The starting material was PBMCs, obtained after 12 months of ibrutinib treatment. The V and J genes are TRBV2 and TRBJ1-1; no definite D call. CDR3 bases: TGTGCCAGCAGATTCATGAACACTGAAGCTTTCTTT. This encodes CASRFMNTEAFF.